These 14 T cell receptor beta chains share one sample of origin, sequenced in a study of OX40 agonist ivuxolimab in advanced cancers. Assay used: immunoSEQ multiplex PCR; TCRdb lists only in-frame clones, some missing. The repertoire has roughly 65,000 clones, around 88% of them found once; the top ten carry around 0.86%. The sample was CD4+ or CD8+ T cells sorted from blood, taken in a trial of the OX40 agonist ivuxolimab. All receptors derive from an adult with an advanced solid tumor such as melanoma, head and neck, liver or kidney cancer.

J is TRBJ1-5 and V is TRBV19, with D unresolved. This CDR3 is built from 15 residues. Trimming left V 1 base short and J 3 bases short, with 10 bases between. The germline CDR1 and CDR2 sequences are LNHDA and SQIVND (reference sequence). The CDR3: CASSIGGGLNQPQHF. The DNA of the CDR3 is TGTGCCAGTAGTATAGGAGGAGGACTCAATCAGCCCCAGCATTTT.

The rearrangement joins TRBV5-4 to TRBJ2-2; weak D call: TRBD2 (6 bases). Germline loops: CDR1 SGHNT, CDR2 YYREEE (reference sequence). Trimming pared 4 bases from V and 1 base from J, leaving 11 bases between. The CDR3 length is 15 residues. In DNA, the CDR3 is TGTGCCAGCAGCCCCGGGACTCTGAACACCGGGGAGCTGTTTTTT. Translated: CASSPGTLNTGELFF. Supplemented by reference TRBV5-4 and TRBJ2-2, the full variable domain reads ETGVTQSPTHLIKTRGQQVTLRCSSQSGHNTVSWYQQALGQGPQFIFQYYREEENGRGNFPPRFSGLQFPNYSSELNVNALELDDSALYLCASSPGTLNTGELFFGEGSRLTVL.

This chain links TRBV25-1 with TRBJ1-1; D call uncertain. The CDR3 runs to 16 residues. Trimming removed 2 bases at V and 0 bases at J, with 13 bases between. The germline CDR1 and CDR2 sequences are MGHDK and SYGVNS. CDR3 bases: TGTGCCAGCAGTGAAAAACCCGGTGGGGTGAACACTGAAGCTTTCTTT. This sequence encodes CASSEKPGGVNTEAFF.

The chain carries TRBV5-1 and TRBJ1-1; D gene unclear. Germline loops: CDR1 SGHRS, CDR2 YFSETQ. With 7 bases removed from V and 3 bases from J, the gap between germline ends came to 13 bases. The CDR3 runs to 13 residues. The CDR3 sequence: CASGNGGYTEAFF. CDR3 nucleotide sequence: TGCGCCAGCGGGAATGGAGGGTACACTGAAGCTTTCTTT.

The rearrangement uses TRBV19 and TRBJ2-7; 9 bases align to TRBD1. There are 14 residues in the CDR3. Per germline, CDR1 LNHDA and CDR2 SQIVND (reference sequence). J gave up 5 bases and V 5 bases, and 7 bases lay outside the gene matches. CDR3 DNA sequence: TGTGCCAGTAGTCATCTACAGGGGGCGGACGAGCAGTACTTC. Translation gives CASSHLQGADEQYF.

V gene TRBV5-5 combines with J gene TRBJ2-5, with 8 positions matching TRBD2. With V trimmed by 4 bases and J by 5 bases, 10 bases remained unmatched. This CDR3 has 15 amino acids. Germline V gene lookup returns CDR1 SGHKS and CDR2 YYEKEE (reference sequence). CDR3 nucleotide sequence: TGTGCCAGCAGCGGCAGCGGGAGTGTGCGGGAGACCCAGTACTTC. It specifies CASSGSGSVRETQYF.

This rearrangement joins TRBV19 to TRBJ2-3, with 7 bases identical to TRBD2. The CDR3 spans 18 residues. J gave up 2 bases and V 2 bases, and 13 bases lay outside the gene matches. CDR1 is LNHDA and CDR2 is SQIVND in the germline V gene (reference sequence). CDR3 sequence: CASSIHSPGLLNTDTQYF. The CDR3 bases are TGTGCCAGTAGTATACACTCCCCGGGACTACTAAACACAGATACGCAGTATTTT.

This clone has a handful of counts. This chain joins TRBV7-9 and TRBJ1-2, with D maybe TRBD1 (6 bases). CDR3 size: 15 residues. Trimming took 3 bases from V and 7 from J, leaving 18 bases between them. CDR1 is SEHNR, CDR2 FQNEAQ, per germline (reference sequence). In DNA form, the CDR3 reads TGTGCCAGCAGCTTGTGGGACACGAGAACGGTTGGCTACACCTTC. It codes for CASSLWDTRTVGYTF.

The chain is built from TRBV11-3 and TRBJ2-3; no clear D. Germline V gene data show CDR1 as SGHNT and CDR2 as YENEEA. Between the trimmed V and J ends, which lost 5 bases and 2 bases, there was a span of 5 bases. The CDR3 contains 12 residues. Written as DNA, the CDR3 is TGTGCCAGCAGCCCAAACACAGATACGCAGTATTTT. Protein: CASSPNTDTQYF.

The chain couples TRBV7-2 to TRBJ2-7, with a possible D match to TRBD2 (7 bases). Germline V lookup: CDR1 SGHTA, CDR2 FQGNSA. V was shortened by 5 bases and J by 2 bases, with 19 bases between the two germline ends. CDR3 length: 16 amino acids. The CDR3 here is CASSQDWGGLAYEQYF. In nucleotides, the CDR3 is TGTGCCAGCAGCCAAGATTGGGGGGGCTTGGCCTACGAGCAGTACTTC. Supplemented by reference TRBV7-2 and TRBJ2-7, the full variable domain reads GAGVSQSPSNKVTEKGKDVELRCDPISGHTALYWYRQSLGQGLEFLIYFQGNSAPDKSGLPSDRFSAERTGGSVSTLTIQRTQQEDSAVYLCASSQDWGGLAYEQYFGPGTRLTVT.

The CDR3 DNA is TGCGCCAGCAGAAGGCTGGGCCAGGGGGATAATTCACCCCTCCACTTT. It yields the protein CASRRLGQGDNSPLHF. The rearrangement uses TRBV10-2 and TRBJ1-6; the match to TRBD1 covers 7 bases. Germline CDR1 WSHSY, CDR2 SAAADI. V shed 6 bases and J 5 bases; nucleotides not matched to a gene: 10. The CDR3 has 16 amino acids.

The chain combines TRBV4-3 with TRBJ1-1, with D hard to call. The CDR3 is made up of 15 amino acids. The V end lost 2 bases, the J end lost 2 bases, and 12 bases lay between the germline ends. Germline assignment: CDR1 LGHNA and CDR2 YSLEER. CDR3 DNA sequence: TGCGCCAGCAGCCAACACTTCCCCTTAAACACTGAAGCTTTCTTT. This encodes CASSQHFPLNTEAFF.

J is TRBJ1-4 and V is TRBV7-8; D may be TRBD1 (5 bases). CDR1 and CDR2 (germline): SGHVS, FQNEAQ. Trimming left V 5 bases short and J 7 bases short, with 14 bases between. This CDR3 has 14 residues. The CDR3 reads CASSQDPRGEKLFF. Here the CDR3 DNA reads TGTGCCAGCAGCCAGGACCCAAGGGGTGAAAAACTGTTTTTT.

J is TRBJ1-2 and V is TRBV6-1, with TRBD1 matching 9 bases. Germline CDR1 reads MNHNS; CDR2 reads SASEGT. The J segment lost 4 bases and the V segment lost 5 bases, leaving 11 bases of the junction unmatched. The CDR3 sequence is 16 residues long. The CDR3 DNA reads TGTGCCAGCAGTAAAGACCGGGACAGGGATAGCTATGGCTACACCTTC. Translating it yields CASSKDRDRDSYGYTF.